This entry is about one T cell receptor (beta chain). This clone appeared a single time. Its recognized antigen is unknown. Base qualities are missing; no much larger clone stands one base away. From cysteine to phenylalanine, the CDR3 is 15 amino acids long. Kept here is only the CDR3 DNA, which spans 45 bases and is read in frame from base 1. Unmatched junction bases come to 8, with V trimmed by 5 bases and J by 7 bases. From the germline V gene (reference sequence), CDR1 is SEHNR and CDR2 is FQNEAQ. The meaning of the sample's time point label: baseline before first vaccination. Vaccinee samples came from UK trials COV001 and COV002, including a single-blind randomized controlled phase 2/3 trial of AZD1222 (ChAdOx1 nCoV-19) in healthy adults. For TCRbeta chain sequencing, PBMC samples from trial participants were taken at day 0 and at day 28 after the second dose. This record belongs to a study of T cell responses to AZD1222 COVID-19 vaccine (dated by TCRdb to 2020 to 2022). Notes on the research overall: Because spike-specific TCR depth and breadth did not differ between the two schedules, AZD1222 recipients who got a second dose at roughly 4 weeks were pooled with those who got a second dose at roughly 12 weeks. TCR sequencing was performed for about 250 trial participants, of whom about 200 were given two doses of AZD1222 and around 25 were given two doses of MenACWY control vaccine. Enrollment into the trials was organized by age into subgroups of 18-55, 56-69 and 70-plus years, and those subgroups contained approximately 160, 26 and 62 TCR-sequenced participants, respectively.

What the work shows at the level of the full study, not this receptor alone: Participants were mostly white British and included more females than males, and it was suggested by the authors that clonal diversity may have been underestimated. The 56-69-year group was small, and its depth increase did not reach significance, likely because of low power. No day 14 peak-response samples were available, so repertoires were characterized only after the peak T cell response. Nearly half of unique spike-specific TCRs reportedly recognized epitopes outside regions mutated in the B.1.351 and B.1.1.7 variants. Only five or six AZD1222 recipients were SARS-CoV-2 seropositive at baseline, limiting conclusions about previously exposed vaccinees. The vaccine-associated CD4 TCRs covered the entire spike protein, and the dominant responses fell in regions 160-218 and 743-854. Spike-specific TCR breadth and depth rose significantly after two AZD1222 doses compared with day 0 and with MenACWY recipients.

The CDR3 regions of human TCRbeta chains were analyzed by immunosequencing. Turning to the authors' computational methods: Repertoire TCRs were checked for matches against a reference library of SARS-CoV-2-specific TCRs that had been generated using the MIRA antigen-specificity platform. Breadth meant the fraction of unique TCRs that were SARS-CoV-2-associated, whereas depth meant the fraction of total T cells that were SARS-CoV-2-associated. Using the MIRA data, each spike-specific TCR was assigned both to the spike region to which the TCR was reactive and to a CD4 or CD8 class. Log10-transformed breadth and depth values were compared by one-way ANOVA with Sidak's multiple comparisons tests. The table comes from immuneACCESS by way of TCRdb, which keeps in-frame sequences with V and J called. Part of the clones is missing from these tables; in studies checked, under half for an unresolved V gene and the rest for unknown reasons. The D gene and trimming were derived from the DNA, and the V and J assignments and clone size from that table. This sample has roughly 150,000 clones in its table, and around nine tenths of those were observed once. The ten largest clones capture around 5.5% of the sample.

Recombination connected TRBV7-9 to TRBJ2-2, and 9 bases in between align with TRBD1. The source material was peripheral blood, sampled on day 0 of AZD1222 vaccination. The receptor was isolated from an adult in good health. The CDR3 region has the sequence CASSRRTGVDGELFF. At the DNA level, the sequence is TGTGCCAGCAGCCGTAGGACAGGGGTGGACGGGGAGCTGTTTTTT. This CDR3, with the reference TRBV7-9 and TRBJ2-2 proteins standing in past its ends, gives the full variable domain DTGVSQNPRHKITKRGQNVTFRCDPISEHNRLYWYRQTLGQGPEFLTYFQNEAQLEKSRLLSDRFSAERPKGSFSTLEIQRTEQGDSAMYLCASSRRTGVDGELFFGEGSRLTVL.